This TCR beta chain was sequenced for a study of graft-versus-host responses after intestinal transplantation. Study in general: Induction using anti-thymocyte globulin, followed by tacrolimus and steroids for roughly 3 years, was given to all recipients.

Responders (about 200,000, CFSE-labeled) met about 200,000 stimulators that were irradiated and violet-dye-labeled. Overall study results and limits: The highest levels of circulating GvH clones went along with early declines in HvG clones after transplant.

Germline CDR1 reads MDHEN; CDR2 reads SYDVKM. The CDR3 is 16 amino acids. With 6 bases clipped from V and 4 bases from J, the junction kept 12 bases outside the gene matches. TCRdb's table, derived via immunoSEQ multiplex PCR, lists solely in-frame clones and lacks some. The table includes thousands of clones, about 33% detected once. This sequence originates from a human patient who received an intestinal transplant. The V and J genes are TRBV28 and TRBJ1-5; TRBD1 matches at 7 bases. Sequences were derived from alloreactive CD8+ T cells from a mixed lymphocyte reaction culture, sampled before intestinal transplant. Regarding subset: CFSE-low proliferating T cells sorted from roughly 6-day pre-transplant mixed lymphocyte reaction (GvH or HvG direction). The CDR3: CASSLLMNRGNQPQHF. The CDR3 coding sequence is TGTGCCAGCAGCCTTCTGATGAACAGGGGAAATCAGCCCCAGCATTTT.